This T cell receptor (beta chain) was profiled in a study of blood T cells in healthy people across ages. Primed by a sample-barcoded 5' primer and a J-beta primer mix, a second PCR proceeded for about 6 to 12 cycles. Researchers report that a template-switch adaptor with 12 random nucleotides tagged each cDNA molecule. TCRdb re-called the 5' RACE reads with MiXCR, one entry per CDR3 protein. The table records approximately 780,000 distinct CDR3 sequences, roughly 25% of them present only once. In its sample, this clonotype was seen a few times. Its antigen is not known. Study-level findings and limits: The recorded TCR beta diversity per million T cells decreased in a roughly linear manner with age.

The germline gives CDR1 DFQATT, CDR2 SNEGSKA (reference sequence). The CDR3 length is 14 residues. V was shortened by 0 bases and J by 5 bases, with 10 bases between the two germline ends. These records were also assigned to another study, of T cells of mothers and their children. That report notes: Researchers report slightly higher, though non-significant, overlap in related mother-child pairs than in unrelated pairs.

V usage is TRBV20-1 and J usage is TRBJ1-4; a possible D gene is TRBD1 (6 bases). Sequenced input: blood. The receptor comes from a boy aged 5-17 years in good health. Written as DNA, the CDR3 is TGCAGTGCTAGAGATACAGGGCAAAATGAAAAACTGTTTTTT. It is translated as CSARDTGQNEKLFF.